This entry describes one T cell receptor beta chain. Its antigen is still unknown. Base qualities are not provided; no much larger clone lies one nucleotide away. The germline V gene encodes CDR1 SNHLY and CDR2 FYNNEI. The CDR3, cysteine through phenylalanine, is 17 amino acids long. Kept here is only the CDR3 DNA, which spans 51 bases and is read in frame from base 1. At the junction V is shortened by 0 bases and J by 1 base, with 14 bases in between. These data are taken from a study of cytomegalovirus exposure and HLA in healthy donors (dated by TCRdb to 2016 to 2017). Background on the whole study: In an earlier analysis of fewer than 750 of the donors, less than 350 Gb of sequence data and 100 million or so unique TCR beta sequences from about 179 million T cells were reported. Roughly 290 gigabases of sequencing data and tens of millions of unique TCR sequences made up an early release that covered over 550 HLA-typed donors. Among the roughly 400 genotyped donors, around 81% belonged to the genetic ancestry cluster associated with self-reported Caucasian donors. The study aimed to test whether cataloging public T cell receptors could reveal signatures of past pathogen exposure. The T cell repertoires of 700 or so subjects were profiled by immunosequencing and related to cytomegalovirus serostatus. In addition to the first cohort of 666 subjects, a separate validation cohort of 130 or so different subjects was used. High-throughput TCR immunosequencing, statistical association of individual TCRs with disease status, and machine learning were combined to predict cytomegalovirus infection status. A later analysis re-examined previously published TCR beta repertoires from roughly 720 donors and added high-resolution HLA genotyping to investigate patterns of TCR occurrence. In the later analysis, no new phenotypic data were used to find candidate immune exposures; instead, reliance was placed on TCR beta sequences and their occurrence across donors. An earlier analysis of several hundred of the donors used high-throughput TCR beta sequencing to judge whether each TCR beta V gene segment behaved as functional or pseudogenic. Donor age, sex, ethnicity and CMV serostatus were collected together with the repertoire data. Genome-wide SNP genotypes for about three fifths of the roughly 700 donors were used in a later genetic analysis, which treated that subset as a discovery cohort. Every discovery cohort repertoire had been produced on one sequencing platform. HLA typing included class I and class II loci at four-digit resolution. The number of typed donors differed by locus: roughly 620-630 for A, B, C, DRB1 and DQB1; approximately 520 for DQA1; approximately 610 for DPA1; and roughly 490 for DPB1. Roughly five DR-DQ haplotypes were treated as single units for association and clustering because of strong linkage in the cohort. On average, 235,054 unique TCR beta nucleotide sequences were sequenced per donor among 398 genotyped donors of the cohort, with approximately 18% of those sequences being non-productive. The study at large found these results: Some IMGT-functional V segments, including TRBV6-2 and TRBV6-3, could not be distinguished by the 87-base-pair reads and were therefore excluded. In a later analysis, most CMV-associated TCR beta chains were found to appear HLA-restricted, with HLA associations seemingly driven largely by CMV exposure. In a later analysis, HLA-associated TCR beta chains showed more clonal expansion and lower generation probabilities than non-associated chains that were equally common. According to a later genetic analysis, donors in an Asian-associated ancestry cluster had fewer N-insertions in productive TCRs than the approximately 670-donor mean. HLA typing was unavailable for some donors at each locus, so association tests used only the typed subset. It was suggested by the authors that the approach could potentially be generalized to other disease states and immunological phenotypes. Presence/absence analyses assumed roughly uniform sequencing depth across donors, an assumption that may not hold. In a later analysis, several top co-occurrence clusters were reported to appear linked to parvovirus B19, influenza, CMV and Epstein-Barr virus. Broadly in line with IMGT annotations, most TCR beta V segments showed up in productive rearrangements about 90% or about 30% of the time in an earlier analysis of 450 to 750 of the donors. Correlated functional status among segregating V segments might reflect linkage disequilibrium, but an unknown experimental factor could not be ruled out. Strong co-occurrence of HLA alleles, especially DR and DQ, made assigning TCR associations to individual alleles difficult. A group of highly shared sequence variants was considered likely to be a technical artifact of the sequencing pipeline. An association between a missense DCLRE1C variant and V-gene and J-gene trimming of TCR beta chains was found in a later genetic analysis and replicated in an independent cohort. While some public TCRs were present in many individuals, most TCR sequences turned up only very rarely across donors. The study listed 150 to 200 TCR beta chains as associated with cytomegalovirus. In a later analysis, about 17,000 TCR beta sequences were associated with specific HLA alleles at a false discovery rate of 0.05. Because counts were too low, roughly 17 rarely observed V segments, including chromosome 9 orphons, were left out of the earlier analysis of approximately 580 of the donors. Three of the identified cytomegalovirus-associated TCR beta chains were confirmed in vitro to be specific for cytomegalovirus antigens. A further reported finding was that TCR beta sequences accurately predicted the HLA-A and HLA-B alleles for most subjects in the first cohort. According to a later analysis, TCR association rates differed among HLA loci, with DRB1 alleles showing the most associated TCRs and HLA-C alleles showing the fewest. Cytomegalovirus status was reported to be diagnosed by the classifier with high specificity and sensitivity in both the original and validation cohorts. The only immune exposure information available for the cohort was CMV serostatus. This cohort had only TCR beta chains sequenced, and the lack of alpha or paired-chain data limited which features could be detected.

The cohort comprised more than 550 healthy bone marrow donors. At the time of sampling, every cohort member was nominally healthy, though immune exposures that went unrecorded were likely present. The donor tested CMV seropositive, placing the donor among the roughly 300 seropositive members of the cohort. A peripheral blood sample was provided by each donor, and peripheral blood mononuclear cells were used for TCR beta sequencing. Genomic DNA extraction from the blood cell samples was performed with the Qiagen DNeasy Blood Extraction Kit. Library preparation used the immunoSEQ multiplex PCR assay. For the multiplex PCR, a mixture combining 60 forward primers for TCR Vbeta segments and 13 reverse primers for TCR Jbeta segments was used. The CDR3 region of rearranged TCR beta genes was amplified from genomic DNA by a multiplex PCR assay. The Illumina HiSeq System was used to sequence the amplified TCR beta libraries as 87-base-pair reads. Per the original workflow: A later analysis counted 75 million to 100 million unique TCR beta chains across the 700 or so repertoires, and 9 million to 14 million of these chains were shared by at least two donors. Raw reads were error-corrected and collapsed into unique sequences by a nearest-neighbor algorithm in which closely related sequences were merged to remove PCR and sequencing errors. To assign V, D and J gene segments, CDR3 sequences were aligned to IMGT reference sequences. For a sequence to be retained, at least a six-nucleotide match to both a V gene segment and a J gene segment was required. Rearrangements were called productive when the CDR3 lacked stop codons and stayed in frame with V and J; all others were non-productive. CDR3 was defined by IMGT convention, running from the second conserved V-encoded cysteine to the conserved J-encoded phenylalanine. Sequences without an unambiguous match to a single V gene segment were excluded from the earlier analysis of a few hundred of the donors. In an earlier analysis of around 600 of the donors, V segments were called functional above 56.7% productive rearrangements and were called segregating when the between-donor standard deviation exceeded 5%. A statistical classification framework was developed to diagnose cytomegalovirus status using the catalog of TCR beta chain sequences. In a later analysis, V and J genes were assigned by comparing TCR nucleotide sequences against IMGT/GENE-DB human TR gene sequences. The TCRdist pipeline was used in a later analysis to assign CDR3 sequences and most-parsimonious VDJ recombination scenarios. In a later analysis, each TCR beta chain was defined by its CDR3 amino acid sequence together with its V-gene family, and reads lacking a unique V-gene family were excluded. A later analysis removed 592 highly shared, low-generation-probability nucleotide sequences to deal with suspected cross-contamination and a sequencing artifact. In a later analysis, a clonal expansion index for each public chain was calculated from normalized within-repertoire ranks of inferred template counts. In a later analysis, generation probabilities were computed using a VDJ recombination model fitted to out-of-frame rearrangements, and the results were checked against IGoR. A later analysis scored TCR-TCR, TCR-HLA and TCR-CMV co-occurrence with hypergeometric tests, applying a repertoire-size bias correction to TCR pairs. In a later analysis, false discovery rates were estimated by permuting HLA or CMV assignments 20 times. In a later analysis, co-occurring TCRs were grouped using DBSCAN, and TCRdist sequence similarity was added for clustering within HLA-allele-positive subsets. Repertoires with fewer than 30,000 or more than 120,000 public chains were left out of co-occurrence clustering, as were about five repertoires with anomalous nucleotide sharing. TCRdb's version of the immuneACCESS table is confined to in-frame rearrangements and falls short of the full clone set. An unresolved V gene accounts for under half of the shortfall where checked; the remainder is of unknown origin. The DNA was the basis for D and trimming; V, J and clone size are from that table. For this sample the table gives about 170,000 clones, of which approximately 85% were detected only once. Of the sample, over 0.85% is held by the ten largest clones.

The sequence links TRBV2 to TRBJ2-3, with TRBD1 as a weak D call on 6 bases. Sequencing was carried out using PBMCs. The receptor was isolated from a girl aged 2 to 9 in good health and CMV-seropositive. CDR3 protein: CASSEASGRGRTDTQYF. DNA sequence: TGTGCCAGCAGTGAAGCGAGCGGCAGGGGCCGCACAGATACGCAGTATTTT.